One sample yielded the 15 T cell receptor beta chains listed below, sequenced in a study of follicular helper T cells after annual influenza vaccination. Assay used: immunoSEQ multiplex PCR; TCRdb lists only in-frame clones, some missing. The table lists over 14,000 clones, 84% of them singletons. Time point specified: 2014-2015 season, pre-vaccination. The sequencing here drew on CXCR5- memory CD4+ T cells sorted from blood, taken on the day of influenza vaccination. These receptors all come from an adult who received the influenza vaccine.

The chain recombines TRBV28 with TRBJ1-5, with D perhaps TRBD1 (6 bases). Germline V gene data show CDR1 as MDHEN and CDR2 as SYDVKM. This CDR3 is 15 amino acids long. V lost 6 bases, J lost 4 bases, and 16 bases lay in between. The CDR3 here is CASSPRRGSNQPQHF. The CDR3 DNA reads TGTGCCAGCAGCCCTCGGAGGGGGTCGAATCAGCCCCAGCATTTT.

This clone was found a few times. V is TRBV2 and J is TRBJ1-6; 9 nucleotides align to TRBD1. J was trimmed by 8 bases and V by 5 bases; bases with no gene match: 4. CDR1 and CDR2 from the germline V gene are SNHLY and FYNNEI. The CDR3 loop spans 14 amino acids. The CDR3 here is CASSKTGGDSPLHF. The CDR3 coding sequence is TGTGCCAGCAGTAAGACAGGGGGGGATTCACCCCTCCACTTT.

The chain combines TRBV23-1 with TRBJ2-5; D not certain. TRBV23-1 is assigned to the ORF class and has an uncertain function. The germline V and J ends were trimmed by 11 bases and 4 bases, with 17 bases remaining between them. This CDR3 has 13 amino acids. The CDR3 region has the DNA TGCGCCCGACCTTTCAGGTTTGGAGAGACCCAGTACTTC. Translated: CARPFRFGETQYF.

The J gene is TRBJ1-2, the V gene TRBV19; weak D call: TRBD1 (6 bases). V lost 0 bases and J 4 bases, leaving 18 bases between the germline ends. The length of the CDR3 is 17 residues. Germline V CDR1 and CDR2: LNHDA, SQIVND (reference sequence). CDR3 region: CASSIDSRGTAFYGYTF. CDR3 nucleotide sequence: TGTGCCAGTAGTATAGACTCCAGGGGAACGGCTTTCTATGGCTACACCTTC.

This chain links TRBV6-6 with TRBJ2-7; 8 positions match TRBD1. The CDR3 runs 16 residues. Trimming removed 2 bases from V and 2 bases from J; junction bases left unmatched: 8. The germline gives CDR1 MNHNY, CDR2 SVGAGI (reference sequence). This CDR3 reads CASSYATGTGAYEQYF. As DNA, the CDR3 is TGTGCCAGCAGTTACGCCACCGGGACAGGTGCCTACGAGCAGTACTTC.

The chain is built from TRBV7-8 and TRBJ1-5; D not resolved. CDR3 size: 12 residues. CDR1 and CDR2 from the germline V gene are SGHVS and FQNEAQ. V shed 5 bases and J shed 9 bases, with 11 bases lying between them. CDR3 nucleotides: TGTGCCAGCAGCGCCTACGGCCGGCCCCAGCATTTT. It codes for CASSAYGRPQHF.

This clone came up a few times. Here the CDR3 reads CASSLYVDLSYEQYF. In DNA form, the CDR3 reads TGTGCCAGCAGTTTATATGTGGACCTCTCCTACGAGCAGTACTTC. This chain connects TRBV27 to TRBJ2-7; unclear D gene. With 1 base removed from V and 0 bases from J, the gap between germline ends came to 10 bases. There are 15 residues in the CDR3. Germline lookup yields CDR1 MNHEY and CDR2 SMNVEV (reference sequence).

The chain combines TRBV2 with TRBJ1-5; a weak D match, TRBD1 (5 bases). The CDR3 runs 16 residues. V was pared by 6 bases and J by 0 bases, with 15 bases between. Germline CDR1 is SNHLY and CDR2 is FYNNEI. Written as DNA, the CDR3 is TGTGCCAGCAGATTAAGCGGGGGTAGTAGCAATCAGCCCCAGCATTTT. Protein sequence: CASRLSGGSSNQPQHF.

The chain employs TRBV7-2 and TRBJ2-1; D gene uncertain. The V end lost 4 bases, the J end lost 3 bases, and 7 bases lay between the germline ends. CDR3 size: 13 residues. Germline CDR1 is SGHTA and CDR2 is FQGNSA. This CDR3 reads CASSSGVYNEQFF. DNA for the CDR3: TGTGCCAGCAGCTCTGGGGTCTACAATGAGCAGTTCTTC.

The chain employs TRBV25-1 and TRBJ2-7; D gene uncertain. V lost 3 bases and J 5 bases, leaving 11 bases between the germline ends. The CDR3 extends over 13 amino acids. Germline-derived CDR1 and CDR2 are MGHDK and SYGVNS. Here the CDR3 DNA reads TGTGCCAGCAGTGAGCTGAGGAGAAACGAGCAGTACTTC. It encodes CASSELRRNEQYF.

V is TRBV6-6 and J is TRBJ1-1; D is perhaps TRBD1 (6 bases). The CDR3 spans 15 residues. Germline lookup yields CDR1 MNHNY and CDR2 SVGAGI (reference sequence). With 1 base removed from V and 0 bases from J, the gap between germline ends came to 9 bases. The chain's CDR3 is CASSYYSGVNTEAFF. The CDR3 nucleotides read TGTGCCAGCAGTTACTATTCAGGGGTGAACACTGAAGCTTTCTTT.

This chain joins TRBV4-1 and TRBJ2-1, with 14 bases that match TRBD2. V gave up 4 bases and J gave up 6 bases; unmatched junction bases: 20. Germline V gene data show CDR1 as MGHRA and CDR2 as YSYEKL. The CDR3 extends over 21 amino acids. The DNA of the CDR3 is TGCGCCAGCAGCCGAGAGACCTGGGGATGGACTAGCGGGGGGAAGGGCAATGAGCAGTTCTTC. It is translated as CASSRETWGWTSGGKGNEQFF.

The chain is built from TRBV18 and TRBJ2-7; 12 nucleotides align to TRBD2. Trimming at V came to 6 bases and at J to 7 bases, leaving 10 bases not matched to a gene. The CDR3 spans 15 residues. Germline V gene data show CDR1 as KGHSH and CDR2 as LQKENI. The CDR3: CASSLLAGGQSEQYF. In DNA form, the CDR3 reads TGTGCCAGCTCGTTACTAGCGGGGGGCCAAAGTGAGCAGTACTTC. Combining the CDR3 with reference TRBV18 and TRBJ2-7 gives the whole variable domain NAGVMQNPRHLVRRRGQEARLRCSPMKGHSHVYWYRQLPEEGLKFMVYLQKENIIDESGMPKERFSAEFPKEGPSILRIQQVVRGDSAAYFCASSLLAGGQSEQYFGPGTRLTVT.

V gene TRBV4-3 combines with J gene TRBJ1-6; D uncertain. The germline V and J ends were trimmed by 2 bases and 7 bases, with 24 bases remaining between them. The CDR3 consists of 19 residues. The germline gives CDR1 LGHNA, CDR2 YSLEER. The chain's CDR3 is CASSQYLRAGTLLNSPLHF. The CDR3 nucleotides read TGCGCCAGCAGCCAATACCTCCGGGCAGGCACCCTTCTAAATTCACCCCTCCACTTT.

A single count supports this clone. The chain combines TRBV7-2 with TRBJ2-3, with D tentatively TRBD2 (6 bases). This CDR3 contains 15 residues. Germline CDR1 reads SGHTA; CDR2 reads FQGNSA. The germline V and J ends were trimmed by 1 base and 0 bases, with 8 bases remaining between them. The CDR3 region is CASSLVGTSTDTQYF. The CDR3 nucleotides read TGTGCCAGCAGCTTAGTCGGGACTAGCACAGATACGCAGTATTTT.